This TCR beta chain was sequenced during a study of molecular identifiers for immune sequencing clone quantification. Study-wide findings and caveats: Clone sizes could be underestimated for highly expanded clones when identical TCR molecules share a barcode.

Germline V gene sequence: CDR1 SGHAT, CDR2 FQNNGV. V shed 3 bases, J shed 8 bases, and the junction held 12 bases outside the gene matches. The CDR3 is made up of 16 amino acids. To note about this clonotype: Its target is not known.

TCRdb processed the PCR reads anew with MiXCR; each CDR3 protein has one entry. The sample has 300,000 to 400,000 distinct CDR3 sequences, about a fifth seen once; the top ten hold about 0.79%. The specimen sequenced was naive CD8+ T cells from blood, with Jurkat cell RNA spiked in. Subset meaning: FACS-sorted CD8+CD4-CCR7+CD45RA+ naive T cells. V gene TRBV11-2 combines with J gene TRBJ1-4, with 7 bases aligning to TRBD1. The sequence was collected from a human donor in good health. Some libraries in this study had Jurkat cell RNA spiked in. In nucleotides, the CDR3 is TGTGCCAGCAGCTTTTTCGACAGGGAAAGCAAAGAAAAACTGTTTTTT. The encoded protein is CASSFFDRESKEKLFF.